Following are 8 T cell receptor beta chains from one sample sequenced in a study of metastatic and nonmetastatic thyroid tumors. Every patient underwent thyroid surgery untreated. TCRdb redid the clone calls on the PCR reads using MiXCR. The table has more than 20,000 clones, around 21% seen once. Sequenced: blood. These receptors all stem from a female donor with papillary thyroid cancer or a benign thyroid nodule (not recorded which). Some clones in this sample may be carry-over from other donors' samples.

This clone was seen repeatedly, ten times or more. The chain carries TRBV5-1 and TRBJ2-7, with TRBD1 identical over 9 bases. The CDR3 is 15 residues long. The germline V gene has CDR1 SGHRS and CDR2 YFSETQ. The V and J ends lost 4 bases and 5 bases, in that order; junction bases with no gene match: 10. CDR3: CASSPAGQGPNEQYF. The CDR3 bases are TGCGCCAGCAGCCCGGCCGGACAGGGGCCTAACGAGCAGTACTTC.

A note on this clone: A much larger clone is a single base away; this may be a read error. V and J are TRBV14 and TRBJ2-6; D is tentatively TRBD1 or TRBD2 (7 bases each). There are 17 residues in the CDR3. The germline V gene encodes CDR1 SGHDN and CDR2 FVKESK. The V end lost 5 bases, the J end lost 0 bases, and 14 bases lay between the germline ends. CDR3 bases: TGTGCCAGCAGCACCCAGGGGGGGATCTCTGGGGCCAACGTCCTGACTTTC. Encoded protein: CASSTQGGISGANVLTF.

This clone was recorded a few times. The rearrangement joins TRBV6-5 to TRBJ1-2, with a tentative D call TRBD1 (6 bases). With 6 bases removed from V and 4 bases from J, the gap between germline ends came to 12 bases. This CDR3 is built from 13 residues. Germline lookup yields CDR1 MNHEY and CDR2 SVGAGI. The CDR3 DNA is TGTGCCAGCAGCTTAGACAGGTCCTATGGCTACACCTTC. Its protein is CASSLDRSYGYTF.

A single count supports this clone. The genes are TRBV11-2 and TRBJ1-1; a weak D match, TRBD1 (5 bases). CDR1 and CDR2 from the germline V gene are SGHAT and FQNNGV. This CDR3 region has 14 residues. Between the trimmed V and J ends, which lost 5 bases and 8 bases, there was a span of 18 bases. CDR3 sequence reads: CASSRSGGIGEAFF. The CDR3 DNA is TGTGCCAGCAGCCGTTCCGGGGGGATAGGCGAAGCTTTCTTT.

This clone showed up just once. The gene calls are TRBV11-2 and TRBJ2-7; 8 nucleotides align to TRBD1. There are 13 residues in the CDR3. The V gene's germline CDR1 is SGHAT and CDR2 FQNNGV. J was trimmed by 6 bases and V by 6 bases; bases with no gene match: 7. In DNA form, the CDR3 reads TGTGCCAGCAGTTTCGGACAGGGTGGCGAGCAGTACTTC. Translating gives CASSFGQGGEQYF.

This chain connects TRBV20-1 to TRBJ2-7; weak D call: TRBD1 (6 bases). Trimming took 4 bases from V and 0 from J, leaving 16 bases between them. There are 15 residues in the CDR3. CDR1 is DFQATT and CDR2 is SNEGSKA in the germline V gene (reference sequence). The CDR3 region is CSAIPGEGGSYEQYF. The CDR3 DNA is TGCAGTGCTATCCCAGGGGAAGGGGGCTCCTACGAGCAGTACTTC.

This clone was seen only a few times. The CDR3 loop reads CASSYRLAGPDTQYF. In DNA, the CDR3 is TGTGCCAGCAGTTACCGGCTAGCGGGACCAGATACGCAGTATTTT. The chain joins TRBV6-6 to TRBJ2-3, with 9 bases matching TRBD2. The CDR3 runs 15 residues. Per germline, CDR1 MNHNY and CDR2 SVGAGI (reference sequence). The V and J ends lost 2 bases and 4 bases, in that order; junction bases with no gene match: 4.

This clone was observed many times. CDR3 in DNA: TGTGCCAGCAGTCCAGGTTACGAGCAGTACTTC. As protein: CASSPGYEQYF. J is TRBJ2-7 and V is TRBV28; D unresolved. The CDR3 totals 11 residues. V was cut by 5 bases and J by 4 bases, with 6 bases left in between. Germline CDR1 is MDHEN and CDR2 is SYDVKM.